A single sample gave rise to the 19 T cell receptor beta chains below, sequenced in a study of T cell responses to AZD1222 COVID-19 vaccine (dated by TCRdb to the early 2020s). Sample time point, as interpreted from the label and publication: baseline before first vaccination. The library was prepared using the immunoSEQ multiplex PCR assay. TCRdb retrieved this table from immuneACCESS and kept in-frame rearrangements only. Not all clones are present; in checked studies, unresolved V genes account for under half, and no reason is known for the remainder. For this sample there are 100,000 to 150,000 clones; roughly nine tenths appear just once. The top ten hold roughly 1.5% of the sample. Sample: peripheral blood, taken on day 0 of AZD1222 vaccination. These receptors all stem from an adult in good health.

The chain joins TRBV28 to TRBJ1-2; 8 nucleotides align to TRBD1. Germline assignment: CDR1 MDHEN and CDR2 SYDVKM. The V gene end was trimmed by 10 bases and the J gene end by 8 bases; junction bases not matched to a gene: 6. This CDR3 is 11 amino acids long. CDR3 DNA: TGTGCCACCTTACAGGGGGTCGGCTACACCTTC. As protein: CATLQGVGYTF.

This clone came up once. V gene TRBV5-4 combines with J gene TRBJ1-3; 11 bases align to TRBD1. The CDR3 length is 15 residues. With 4 bases clipped from V and 4 bases from J, the junction kept 4 bases outside the gene matches. CDR1 and CDR2 (germline): SGHNT, YYREEE (reference sequence). The CDR3 nucleotides are TGTGCCAGCAGCACGGACAGGGGGCCAGGAAACACCATATATTTT. Encoded protein: CASSTDRGPGNTIYF.

V usage is TRBV6-1 and J usage is TRBJ1-3; possible D gene TRBD1, 6 bases. The CDR3 runs to 16 residues. Germline-derived CDR1 and CDR2 are MNHNS and SASEGT. V was trimmed by 0 bases and J by 2 bases, leaving 11 bases between them. The CDR3 loop is CASSEAWTVTGNTIYF. The CDR3 coding sequence is TGTGCCAGCAGTGAAGCTTGGACAGTAACTGGAAACACCATATATTTT.

This clone has more than one count but fewer than ten. The rearrangement links TRBV6-2 or TRBV6-3 to TRBJ2-7, with D perhaps assigned TRBD1 or TRBD2 (5 bases each). V lost 5 bases, J lost 4 bases, and 18 bases lay in between. This CDR3 contains 15 residues. The germline CDR1 and CDR2 sequences are MNHEY and SVGEGT. This chain's CDR3 is CASSLDRAAGYEQYF. The DNA for the CDR3 is TGTGCCAGCAGTCTTGACAGAGCGGCAGGATACGAGCAGTACTTC.

As concerns this clone: Mismatch with germline at one junction end may stem from a read error. The V gene is TRBV12-3 or TRBV12-4, the J gene TRBJ1-3; D gene uncertain. This CDR3 region has 13 residues. DNA of the CDR3: TGTGCCAGCATTTTAACGGGGGGAAACACCATATATTTT. It translates to CASILTGGNTIYF.

The V gene is TRBV12-3 or TRBV12-4, the J gene TRBJ1-5, with D hard to call. The CDR3 sequence is 12 residues long. Trimming cost V 3 bases and J 5 bases, with 5 bases left between them. Here the CDR3 DNA reads TGTGCCAGCAGTTTCTATTATCAGCCCCAGCATTTT. It specifies CASSFYYQPQHF.

This chain uses TRBV24-1 with TRBJ1-2; D ambiguous. Trimming cost V 4 bases and J 5 bases, with 10 bases left between them. CDR3 length equals 13 residues. Per germline, CDR1 KGHDR and CDR2 SFDVKD. CDR3 nucleotides: TGTGCCACCAGTGACGAAACAAGTTATGGCTACACCTTC. Residues: CATSDETSYGYTF.

This clone came up a few times. V usage is TRBV5-1 and J usage is TRBJ1-6, with unresolved D. This CDR3 comprises 13 residues. V lost 1 base to trimming and J lost 1 base, with 0 bases between them. Germline V gives CDR1 SGHRS, CDR2 YFSETQ. The CDR3 sequence: CASSLSYNSPLHF. The DNA of the CDR3 is TGCGCCAGCAGCTTGTCCTATAATTCACCCCTCCACTTT.

The genes are TRBV14 and TRBJ2-7; TRBD1 aligns across 9 bases. V lost 2 bases, J lost 6 bases, and 8 bases stayed unmatched. This CDR3 has 15 residues. The germline CDR1 and CDR2 sequences are SGHDN and FVKESK. This CDR3 is CASSQPGQGLGEQYF. The DNA for the CDR3 is TGTGCCAGCAGCCAACCGGGACAGGGACTTGGCGAGCAGTACTTC.

CDR3 sequence reads: CASSASRGTNTEAFF. The CDR3 DNA reads TGTGCCAGCAGCGCCAGCAGGGGGACGAACACTGAAGCTTTCTTT. The chain has TRBV21-1 and TRBJ1-1; TRBD1 was called by the table and not checked on the DNA. TRBV21-1 counts as a pseudogene. The CDR3 consists of 15 residues.

The rearrangement joins TRBV7-2 to TRBJ2-1, with no clear D. Germline V gene sequence: CDR1 SGHTA, CDR2 FQGNSA. Trimming cost V 5 bases and J 6 bases, with 11 bases left between them. The CDR3 covers 13 residues. The DNA for the CDR3 is TGTGCCAGCAGCCCATATATTAGCAATGAGCAGTTCTTC. Protein sequence: CASSPYISNEQFF. Using reference TRBV7-2 and TRBJ2-1 for the parts outside the CDR3, the full variable domain is GAGVSQSPSNKVTEKGKDVELRCDPISGHTALYWYRQSLGQGLEFLIYFQGNSAPDKSGLPSDRFSAERTGGSVSTLTIQRTQQEDSAVYLCASSPYISNEQFFGPGTRLTVL.

The sample holds one count of this clone. The chain links TRBV28 to TRBJ2-7, with D possibly being TRBD1 (8 bases). Germline CDR1 and CDR2: MDHEN and SYDVKM. This CDR3 has 15 amino acids. Trimming stripped 6 bases from V and 0 bases from J, with 15 bases between. CDR3 bases: TGTGCCAGCAGCACACAGGGGGGGAACTCCTACGAGCAGTACTTC. As protein: CASSTQGGNSYEQYF.

This clone was detected once. The chain combines TRBV2 with TRBJ2-7; D possibly corresponds to TRBD1 (5 bases). The CDR3 length is 12 residues. V dropped 6 bases and J dropped 5 bases, with 11 bases sitting between them. The germline V gene has CDR1 SNHLY and CDR2 FYNNEI. CDR3 amino acids: CASRITGNEQYF. The CDR3 DNA reads TGTGCCAGCAGGATCACAGGTAACGAGCAGTACTTC.

The rearrangement links TRBV29-1 to TRBJ1-2; D is ambiguous. CDR3 length: 12 residues. From germline, CDR1 is SQVTM and CDR2 ANQGSEA. Trimming removed 4 bases at V and 6 bases at J, with 12 bases between. This chain's CDR3 is CSVGGSVDGYTF. DNA of the CDR3: TGCAGCGTTGGAGGGTCGGTGGATGGCTACACCTTC.

This clone has at least ten counts. Within the sample, other DNA sequences also encode this same CDR3. This chain connects TRBV11-2 to TRBJ1-5, with no clear D. V gave up 0 bases and J gave up 4 bases, with 7 bases separating them. CDR3 size: 14 residues. Germline CDR1 reads SGHAT; CDR2 reads FQNNGV. CDR3 DNA sequence: TGTGCCAGCAGCTTAGAGCCAGAGAATCAGCCCCAGCATTTT. Amino acid sequence: CASSLEPENQPQHF.

The chain employs TRBV7-3 and TRBJ1-5, with 7 bases matching TRBD1. With V trimmed by 5 bases and J by 1 base, 8 bases remained unmatched. This CDR3 comprises 16 residues. From germline, CDR1 is SGHTA and CDR2 FQGTGA. The CDR3, as DNA: TGTGCCAGCAGCCCTCGACAGGGCCGGAGCAATCAGCCCCAGCATTTT. Protein: CASSPRQGRSNQPQHF.

The V call is TRBV5-1, the J call TRBJ2-3; 9 bases map to TRBD2. With V trimmed by 1 base and J by 1 base, 4 bases remained unmatched. CDR3 length: 16 residues. Germline V lookup: CDR1 SGHRS, CDR2 YFSETQ. Here the CDR3 DNA reads TGCGCCAGCAGCTTGTCCCCTAGCGGGGGCACAGATACGCAGTATTTT. Encoded protein: CASSLSPSGGTDTQYF.

The chain recombines TRBV30 with TRBJ1-4; no firm D call. The V gene's germline CDR1 is GTSNPN and CDR2 SVGIG (reference sequence). V gave up 3 bases and J gave up 8 bases, with 19 bases separating them. This CDR3 is built from 15 residues. The CDR3 here is CAWRGLNRVREKLFF. As DNA, the CDR3 is TGTGCCTGGAGAGGTTTGAACCGAGTGAGAGAAAAACTGTTTTTT.

This clone was picked up one time. The rearrangement joins TRBV4-1 to TRBJ1-2; D is ambiguous. CDR1 is MGHRA and CDR2 is YSYEKL in the germline V gene. This CDR3 region has 15 residues. The V and J ends lost 2 bases and 0 bases respectively, with 10 bases between them. The CDR3 coding sequence is TGCGCCAGCAGCCAACAACAGCAGACTAACTATGGCTACACCTTC. Translating gives CASSQQQQTNYGYTF.